The 9 T cell receptor beta chains below all came from one sample that was sequenced in a study of cytomegalovirus exposure and HLA in healthy donors. Primers for the PCR totalled 60 Vbeta and 13 Jbeta. Here immunoSEQ multiplex PCR was the method, and the copy in TCRdb shows in-frame clones only, minus some. The data contain about 150,000 clones, 75% to 90% of them singletons. The sequencing sample was made of PBMCs. The origin of the receptors is a young woman in good health and CMV-seronegative.

V and J are TRBV6-4 and TRBJ2-3; TRBD2 aligns across 8 bases. The CDR3 is 14 amino acids. The ends lost 5 bases at V and 4 bases at J; junction bases unmatched: 5. CDR1 and CDR2 from the germline V gene are MRHNA and SNTAGT. DNA for the CDR3: TGTGCCAGCAGTCCCGGACTAGCCTCAGATACGCAGTATTTT. Residues: CASSPGLASDTQYF.

The chain is built from TRBV7-8 and TRBJ1-5; TRBD1 matches at 7 bases. The V segment lost 6 bases and the J segment 2 bases; nucleotides outside the gene matches: 13. The CDR3 runs to 17 residues. The germline CDR1 and CDR2 sequences are SGHVS and FQNEAQ. For the CDR3, the DNA is TGTGCCAGCAGTCTACCCGACAGGGATTCGGGCAATCAGCCCCAGCATTTT. Translation gives CASSLPDRDSGNQPQHF.

This chain connects TRBV27 to TRBJ2-1, with a weak D call TRBD2 (6 bases). The CDR3 is 16 residues long. Germline V lookup: CDR1 MNHEY, CDR2 SMNVEV (reference sequence). V lost 5 bases, J lost 0 bases, and 14 bases lay in between. The CDR3 DNA reads as TGTGCCAGCAGTCCGCGGGCGGGATACTCCTACAATGAGCAGTTCTTC. Translating it yields CASSPRAGYSYNEQFF.

The chain has TRBV5-1 and TRBJ1-3; the match to TRBD1 covers 7 bases. From germline, CDR1 is SGHRS and CDR2 YFSETQ. The CDR3 is 15 amino acids. Trimming at V came to 0 bases and at J to 4 bases, leaving 4 bases not matched to a gene. The CDR3 DNA follows: TGCGCCAGCAGCTTGGCCAGGGACAGAGGAAACACCATATATTTT. This gives the protein CASSLARDRGNTIYF.

The chain has TRBV28 and TRBJ1-6; 7 bases match TRBD1. Trimming took 10 bases from V and 5 from J; bases not matched to a gene: 11. The CDR3 length is 15 residues. CDR1 is MDHEN and CDR2 is SYDVKM in the germline V gene. The CDR3 region has the DNA TGTGCCACCCTTCGGGACAGACCTGATAATTCACCCCTCCACTTT. Protein: CATLRDRPDNSPLHF. The variable domain in full, with the rest retrieved from reference TRBV28 and TRBJ1-6, is DVKVTQSSRYLVKRTGEKVFLECVQDMDHENMFWYRQDPGLGLRLIYFSYDVKMKEKGDIPEGYSVSREKKERFSLILESASTNQTSMYLCATLRDRPDNSPLHFGNGTRLTVT.

The chain is built from TRBV5-1 and TRBJ2-1; D perhaps matches TRBD2 (5 bases). Germline V gives CDR1 SGHRS, CDR2 YFSETQ. Deletions cut 2 bases from V and 7 bases from J, with 10 bases between. The CDR3 sequence is 13 residues long. The DNA for the CDR3 is TGCGCCAGCAGCTTTTCTGAGGGTAATGAGCAGTTCTTC. It specifies CASSFSEGNEQFF.

The chain couples TRBV5-5 to TRBJ2-7; D is possibly TRBD1 (6 bases). This CDR3 is built from 13 residues. The V gene's germline CDR1 is SGHKS and CDR2 YYEKEE (reference sequence). V lost 4 bases and J 2 bases, leaving 10 bases between the germline ends. The CDR3 nucleotides read TGTGCCAGCAGCCGGACAGAGCCCTACGAGCAGTACTTC. Protein sequence: CASSRTEPYEQYF.

The rearrangement uses TRBV19 and TRBJ2-1, with TRBD1 matching 8 bases. Germline values: CDR1 LNHDA, CDR2 SQIVND (reference sequence). The V and J ends lost 6 bases and 2 bases, in that order; junction bases with no gene match: 6. The CDR3 has 15 residues. The CDR3 protein is CASSLTGETYNEQFF. The CDR3 bases are TGTGCCAGTAGCTTGACAGGGGAGACCTACAATGAGCAGTTCTTC.

The chain joins TRBV7-9 to TRBJ1-1; 8 nucleotides align to TRBD1. CDR1 is SEHNR, CDR2 FQNEAQ, per germline (reference sequence). This CDR3 has 13 residues. After removal of 4 bases from V and 12 bases from J, the junction contained 10 bases not matched to a gene. The CDR3 DNA sequence: TGTGCCAGCAGCTCCCCCCGCGACAGGGGATCTTTCTTT. This codes for CASSSPRDRGSFF.